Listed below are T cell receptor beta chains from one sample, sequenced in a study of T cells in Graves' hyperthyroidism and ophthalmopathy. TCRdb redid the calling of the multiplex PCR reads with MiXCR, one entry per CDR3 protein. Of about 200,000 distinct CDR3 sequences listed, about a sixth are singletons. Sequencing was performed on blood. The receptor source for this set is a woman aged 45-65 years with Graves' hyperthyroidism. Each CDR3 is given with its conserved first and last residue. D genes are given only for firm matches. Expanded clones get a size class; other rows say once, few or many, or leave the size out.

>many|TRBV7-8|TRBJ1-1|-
CASSLYDAGEAFF
TGTGCCAGCAGCTTATATGACGCCGGTGAAGCTTTCTTT
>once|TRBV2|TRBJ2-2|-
CASSEGRGRGTGELFF
TGTGCCAGCAGTGAGGGCAGGGGAAGAGGCACCGGGGAGCTGTTTTTT
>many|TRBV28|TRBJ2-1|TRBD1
CASSSLSQGVKNEQFF
TGTGCCAGCAGTTCCTTATCACAGGGGGTTAAAAATGAGCAGTTCTTC
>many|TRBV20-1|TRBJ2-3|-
CSALGGAQDTQYF
TGCAGTGCCCTAGGGGGAGCTCAAGATACGCAGTATTTT
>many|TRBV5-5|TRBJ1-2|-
CASSEGYNYGYTF
TGTGCCAGCAGCGAGGGATATAACTATGGCTACACCTTC
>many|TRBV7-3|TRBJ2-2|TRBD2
CASSKGTSGTNTGELFF
TGTGCCAGCAGCAAGGGGACTAGCGGGACGAACACCGGGGAGCTGTTTTTT
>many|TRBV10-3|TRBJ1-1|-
CAISGSAGTEAFF
TGTGCCATCAGTGGATCCGCGGGAACTGAAGCTTTCTTT
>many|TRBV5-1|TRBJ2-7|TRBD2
CASSPRLAGAYEQYF
TGCGCCAGCAGCCCCCGGCTAGCGGGCGCCTACGAGCAGTACTTC
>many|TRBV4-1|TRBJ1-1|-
CASSQRTVSRTEAFF
TGCGCCAGCAGCCAAAGGACAGTGTCGCGCACTGAAGCTTTCTTT
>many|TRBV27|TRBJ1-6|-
CASSNRPNSPLHF
TGTGCCAGCAGCAATCGACCTAATTCACCCCTCCACTTT
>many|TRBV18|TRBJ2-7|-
CASSASLTGALSYEQYF
TGTGCCAGCTCAGCGTCCCTCACGGGCGCGCTCTCCTACGAGCAGTACTTC
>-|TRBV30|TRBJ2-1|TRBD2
CAGTSGRSPYNEQFF
TGTGCCGGGACTAGCGGGAGGAGTCCCTACAATGAGCAGTTCTTC
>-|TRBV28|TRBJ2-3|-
CASSFAGNTDTQYF
TGTGCCAGCAGTTTCGCCGGAAACACAGATACGCAGTATTTT
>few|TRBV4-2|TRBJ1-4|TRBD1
CASSQDVGQANEKLFF
TGTGCCAGCAGCCAAGATGTGGGACAGGCTAATGAAAAACTGTTTTTT
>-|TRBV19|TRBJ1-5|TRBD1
CASSPRTGFNQPQHF
TGTGCCAGTAGTCCGAGGACAGGGTTCAATCAGCCCCAGCATTTT
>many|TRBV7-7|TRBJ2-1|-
CASSPYEASSTQRQFF
TGTGCTAGCAGCCCCTACGAGGCGTCTTCCACCCAGAGGCAGTTCTTC
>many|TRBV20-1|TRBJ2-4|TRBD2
CSPRLARENIQYF
TGCAGTCCTCGACTAGCGAGGGAAAACATTCAGTACTTC
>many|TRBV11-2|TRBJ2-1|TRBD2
CASSLGTSVYNEQFF
TGTGCCAGCAGCCTCGGGACTAGCGTCTACAATGAGCAGTTCTTC
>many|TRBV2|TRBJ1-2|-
CARGGGDYGYTF
TGTGCCCGAGGAGGAGGGGACTATGGCTACACCTTC
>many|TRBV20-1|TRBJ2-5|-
CSASPGETQYF
TGCAGTGCGAGCCCCGGGGAGACCCAGTACTTC
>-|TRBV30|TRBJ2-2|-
CAWSFSRPGTGELFF
TGTGCCTGGAGTTTCAGCCGACCTGGGACCGGGGAGCTGTTTTTT
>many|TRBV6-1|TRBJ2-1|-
CATQGGYNEQFF
TGTGCCACCCAGGGCGGGTACAATGAGCAGTTCTTC
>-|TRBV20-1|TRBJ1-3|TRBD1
CSANAGGSGNTIYF
TGCAGTGCTAACGCAGGGGGCTCTGGAAACACCATATATTTT
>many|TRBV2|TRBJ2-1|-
CASSVSSSYNEQFF
TGTGCCAGCAGTGTTTCTAGCTCCTACAATGAGCAGTTCTTC
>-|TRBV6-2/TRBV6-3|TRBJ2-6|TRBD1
CASNDRVGANVLTF
TGTGCCAGCAACGACAGGGTTGGGGCCAACGTCCTGACTTTC
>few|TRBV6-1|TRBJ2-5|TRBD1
CASSSGQGPYF
TGTGCCAGCAGTTCCGGACAGGGCCCGTACTTC
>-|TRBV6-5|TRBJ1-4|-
CASSYRLGRGNEKLFF
TGTGCCAGCAGTTACCGCCTCGGGCGGGGGAATGAAAAACTGTTTTTT
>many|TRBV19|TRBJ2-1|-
CASSISSGDEQFF
TGTGCCAGTAGTATTTCCTCCGGAGATGAGCAGTTCTTC
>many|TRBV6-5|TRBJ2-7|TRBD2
CASSYLAGKDYEQYF
TGTGCCAGCAGTTATCTAGCGGGAAAGGACTACGAGCAGTACTTC
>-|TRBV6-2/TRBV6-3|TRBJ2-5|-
CASSESSTPGTPKGTQYF
TGTGCCAGCAGTGAATCTAGTACACCCGGGACCCCCAAGGGGACCCAGTACTTC
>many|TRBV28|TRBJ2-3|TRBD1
CASRMTGGSDTQYF
TGTGCCAGCAGGATGACAGGGGGTAGCGATACGCAGTATTTT
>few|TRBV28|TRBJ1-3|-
CASQPGGTSGNTIYF
TGTGCCAGCCAACCGGGGGGGACCTCTGGAAACACCATATATTTT
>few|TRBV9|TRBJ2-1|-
CASSVVDRVLPFF
TGTGCCAGCAGCGTAGTGGATAGGGTCCTTCCGTTCTTC
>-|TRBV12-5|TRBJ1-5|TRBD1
CASGLVGFVRGQGGQPQHF
TGTGCTAGTGGTTTGGTAGGTTTCGTCAGGGGACAGGGAGGTCAGCCCCAGCATTTT
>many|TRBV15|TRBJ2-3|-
CATSRGESTDTQYF
TGTGCCACCAGCAGAGGCGAAAGCACAGATACGCAGTATTTT
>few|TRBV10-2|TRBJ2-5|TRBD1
CASSEGTGGRETQYF
TGCGCCAGCAGTGAGGGGACAGGGGGGAGGGAGACCCAGTACTTC
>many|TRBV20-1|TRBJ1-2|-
CSAALNYGYTF
TGCAGTGCTGCCTTGAACTATGGCTACACCTTC
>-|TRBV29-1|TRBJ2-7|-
CSVDSGYEQYF
TGCAGCGTTGATTCCGGGTACGAGCAGTACTTC
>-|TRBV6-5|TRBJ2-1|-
CASSYGRGRGSYNEQFF
TGTGCCAGCAGTTACGGCCGGGGCCGAGGTTCCTACAATGAGCAGTTCTTC
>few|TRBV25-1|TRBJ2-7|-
CASNAAGGTPVYEQYF
TGTGCCAGCAATGCAGCCGGCGGGACCCCCGTCTACGAGCAGTACTTC
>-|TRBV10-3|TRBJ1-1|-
CAISATGTHNTEAFF
TGTGCCATCAGTGCCACCGGGACACACAACACTGAAGCTTTCTTT
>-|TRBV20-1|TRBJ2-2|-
CSATPPGRSPAGELFF
TGCAGTGCTACTCCCCCAGGGAGGAGCCCGGCCGGGGAGCTGTTTTTT
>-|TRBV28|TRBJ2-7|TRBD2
CASRRTSGYEQYF
TGTGCCAGCAGAAGGACTAGCGGCTACGAGCAGTACTTC
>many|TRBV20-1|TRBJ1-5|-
CSAHQRQISNQPQHF
TGCAGTGCCCACCAACGACAGATTAGCAATCAGCCCCAGCATTTT
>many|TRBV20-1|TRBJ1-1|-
CSAVGGGLSTEAFF
TGCAGTGCTGTCGGGGGGGGGTTGAGCACTGAAGCTTTCTTT
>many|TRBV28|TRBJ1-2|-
CASTPRGRAHYGYTF
TGTGCCAGCACCCCCCGAGGGAGGGCCCACTATGGCTACACCTTC
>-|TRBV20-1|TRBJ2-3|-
CSARETDTQYF
TGCAGTGCTAGAGAGACAGATACGCAGTATTTT
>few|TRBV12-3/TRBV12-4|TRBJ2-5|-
CASSRRGETQYF
TGTGCCAGCAGCCGACGGGGAGAGACCCAGTACTTC